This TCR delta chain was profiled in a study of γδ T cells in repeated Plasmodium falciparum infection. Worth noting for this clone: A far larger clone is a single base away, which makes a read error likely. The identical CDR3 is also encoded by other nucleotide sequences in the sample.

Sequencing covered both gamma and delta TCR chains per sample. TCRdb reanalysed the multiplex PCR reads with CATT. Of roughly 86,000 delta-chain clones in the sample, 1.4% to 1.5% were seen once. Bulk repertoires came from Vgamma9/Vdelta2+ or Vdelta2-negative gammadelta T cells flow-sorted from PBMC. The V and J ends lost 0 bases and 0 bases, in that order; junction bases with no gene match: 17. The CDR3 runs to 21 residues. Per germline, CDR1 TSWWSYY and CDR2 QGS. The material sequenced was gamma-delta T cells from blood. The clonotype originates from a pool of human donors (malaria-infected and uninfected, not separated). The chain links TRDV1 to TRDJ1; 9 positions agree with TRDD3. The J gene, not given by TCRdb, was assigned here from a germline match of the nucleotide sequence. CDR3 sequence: CALGELSAPMYWGIDTDKLIF. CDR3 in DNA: TGTGCTCTTGGGGAACTTTCCGCCCCAATGTATTGGGGGATAGACACCGATAAACTCATCTTT.